This TCR beta chain comes out of a study of T cell responses to AZD1222 COVID-19 vaccine. J lost 1 base, V lost 1 base, and 2 bases had no gene match. CDR1 and CDR2 from the germline V gene are MGHRA and YSYEKL. The CDR3 spans 16 residues. Produced via immunoSEQ multiplex PCR; TCRdb's table is partial and in-frame only. The repertoire consists of tens of thousands of clones, with approximately 90% occurring once and the leading ten covering around 30%. The V gene is TRBV4-1, the J gene TRBJ2-5; TRBD2 matches 11 bases. This specimen consisted of peripheral blood, obtained 28 days after the second AZD1222 dose. This receptor was obtained from an adult who received the AZD1222 COVID-19 vaccine. In DNA, the CDR3 is TGCGCCAGCAGCCAAGGCGGGACTAGCGGCCAAGAGACCCAGTACTTC. Protein: CASSQGGTSGQETQYF.